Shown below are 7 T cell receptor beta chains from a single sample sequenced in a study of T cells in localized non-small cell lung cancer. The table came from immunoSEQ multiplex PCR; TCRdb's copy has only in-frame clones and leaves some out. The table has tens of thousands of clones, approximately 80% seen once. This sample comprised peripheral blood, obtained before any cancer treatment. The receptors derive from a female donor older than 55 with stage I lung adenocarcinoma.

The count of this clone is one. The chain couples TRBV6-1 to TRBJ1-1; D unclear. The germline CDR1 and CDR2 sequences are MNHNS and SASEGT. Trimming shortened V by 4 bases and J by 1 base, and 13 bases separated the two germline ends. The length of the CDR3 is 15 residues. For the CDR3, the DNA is TGTGCCAGCAGTGTTCCGGGAACTCCGAACACTGAAGCTTTCTTT. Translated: CASSVPGTPNTEAFF.

In nucleotides, the CDR3 is TGTGCCAGCAGTTTAACACGGACGACCTCCTACGAGCAGTACTTC. Amino acids: CASSLTRTTSYEQYF. The V call is TRBV27, the J call TRBJ2-7; D not resolved. Trimming stripped 2 bases from V and 0 bases from J, with 11 bases between. The CDR3 is made up of 15 amino acids. Germline loops: CDR1 MNHEY, CDR2 SMNVEV (reference sequence).

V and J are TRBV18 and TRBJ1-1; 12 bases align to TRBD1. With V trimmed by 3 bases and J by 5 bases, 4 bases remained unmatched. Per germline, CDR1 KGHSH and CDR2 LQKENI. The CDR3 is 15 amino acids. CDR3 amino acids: CASSPGQGANTEAFF. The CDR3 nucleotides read TGTGCCAGCTCACCGGGACAGGGGGCGAATACTGAAGCTTTCTTT.

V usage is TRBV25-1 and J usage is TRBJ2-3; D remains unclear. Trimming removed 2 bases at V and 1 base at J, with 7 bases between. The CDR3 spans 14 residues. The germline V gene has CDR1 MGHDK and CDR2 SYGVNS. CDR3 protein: CASSEETRTDTQYF. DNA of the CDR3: TGTGCCAGCAGTGAAGAAACCCGCACAGATACGCAGTATTTT.

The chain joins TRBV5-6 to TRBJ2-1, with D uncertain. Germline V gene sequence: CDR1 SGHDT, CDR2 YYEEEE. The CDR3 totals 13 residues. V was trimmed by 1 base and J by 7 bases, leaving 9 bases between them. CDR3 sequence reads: CASSLTPGNEQFF. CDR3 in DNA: TGTGCCAGCAGCTTGACGCCCGGGAATGAGCAGTTCTTC.

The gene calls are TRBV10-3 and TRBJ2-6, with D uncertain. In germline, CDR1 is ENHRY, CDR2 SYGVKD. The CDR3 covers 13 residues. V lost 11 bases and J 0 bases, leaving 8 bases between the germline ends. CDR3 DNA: TGTGCCTCACAAGTCTCTGGGGCCAACGTCCTGACTTTC. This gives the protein CASQVSGANVLTF.

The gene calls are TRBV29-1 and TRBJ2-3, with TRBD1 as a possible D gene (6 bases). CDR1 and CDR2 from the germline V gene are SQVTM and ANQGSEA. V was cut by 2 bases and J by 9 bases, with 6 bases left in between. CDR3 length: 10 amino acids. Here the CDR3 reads CSVETGTQYF. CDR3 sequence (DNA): TGCAGCGTTGAAACAGGGACGCAGTATTTT.